Shown below are 4 T cell receptor beta chains from a single sample sequenced in a study of cytomegalovirus exposure and HLA in healthy donors. The PCR contained 60 Vbeta and 13 Jbeta primers. The assay was immunoSEQ multiplex PCR, and TCRdb's table has in-frame clones only and misses some. The sample lists under 150,000 clones, about 81% occurring once. Source material: PBMCs. These receptor sequences come from a woman between 45 and 60 years old in good health and CMV-seropositive.

V gene TRBV5-1 combines with J gene TRBJ1-6; no reliable D call. The CDR3 consists of 17 residues. V was clipped by 0 bases and J by 7 bases, with 17 bases between them. CDR1 is SGHRS and CDR2 is YFSETQ in the germline V gene. The CDR3 coding sequence is TGCGCCAGCAGCTTGGGAGATCGGGATCGATCGAATTCACCCCTCCACTTT. Residues: CASSLGDRDRSNSPLHF.

The chain links TRBV2 to TRBJ2-2, with TRBD1 matching over 9 bases. Trimming took 8 bases from V and 7 from J; bases not matched to a gene: 5. The CDR3 is made up of 13 amino acids. Germline CDR1 and CDR2: SNHLY and FYNNEI. The CDR3 DNA sequence: TGTGCCAGCTCTGGACAGGGGATCGGGGAGCTGTTTTTT. It yields the protein CASSGQGIGELFF.

The chain's CDR3 is CASSRRDRGSSPLHF. The CDR3, as DNA: TGTGCCAGCAGCCGGCGGGACAGGGGAAGTTCACCCCTCCACTTT. The chain uses TRBV25-1 and TRBJ1-6, with 10 positions matching TRBD1. The germline V gene has CDR1 MGHDK and CDR2 SYGVNS. Losses at the gene ends were 6 bases for V and 9 bases for J; bases not matched to a gene: 8. The CDR3 consists of 15 residues.

CDR3 protein: CASRPGQATHISYEQYF. The CDR3 bases are TGTGCAAGTCGCCCCGGACAGGCCACCCATATCTCCTACGAGCAGTACTTC. The chain links TRBV12-2 to TRBJ2-7; TRBD1, the table's D call, was not compared with the DNA. TRBV12-2 is an annotated pseudogene. This CDR3 contains 17 residues.